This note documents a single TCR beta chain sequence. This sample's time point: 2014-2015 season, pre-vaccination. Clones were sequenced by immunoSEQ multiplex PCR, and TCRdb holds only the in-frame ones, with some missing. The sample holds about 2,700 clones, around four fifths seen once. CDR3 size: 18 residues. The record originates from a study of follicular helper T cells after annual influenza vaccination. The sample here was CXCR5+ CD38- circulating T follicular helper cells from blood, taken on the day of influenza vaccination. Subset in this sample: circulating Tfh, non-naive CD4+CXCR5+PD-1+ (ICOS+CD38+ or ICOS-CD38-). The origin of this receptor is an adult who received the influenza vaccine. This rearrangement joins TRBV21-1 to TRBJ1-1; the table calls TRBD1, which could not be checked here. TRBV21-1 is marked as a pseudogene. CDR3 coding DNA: TGTGCCAGCAGCGAAACGAACCGGGACAGAAAGGGGAACACTGAAGCTTTCTTT. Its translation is CASSETNRDRKGNTEAFF.